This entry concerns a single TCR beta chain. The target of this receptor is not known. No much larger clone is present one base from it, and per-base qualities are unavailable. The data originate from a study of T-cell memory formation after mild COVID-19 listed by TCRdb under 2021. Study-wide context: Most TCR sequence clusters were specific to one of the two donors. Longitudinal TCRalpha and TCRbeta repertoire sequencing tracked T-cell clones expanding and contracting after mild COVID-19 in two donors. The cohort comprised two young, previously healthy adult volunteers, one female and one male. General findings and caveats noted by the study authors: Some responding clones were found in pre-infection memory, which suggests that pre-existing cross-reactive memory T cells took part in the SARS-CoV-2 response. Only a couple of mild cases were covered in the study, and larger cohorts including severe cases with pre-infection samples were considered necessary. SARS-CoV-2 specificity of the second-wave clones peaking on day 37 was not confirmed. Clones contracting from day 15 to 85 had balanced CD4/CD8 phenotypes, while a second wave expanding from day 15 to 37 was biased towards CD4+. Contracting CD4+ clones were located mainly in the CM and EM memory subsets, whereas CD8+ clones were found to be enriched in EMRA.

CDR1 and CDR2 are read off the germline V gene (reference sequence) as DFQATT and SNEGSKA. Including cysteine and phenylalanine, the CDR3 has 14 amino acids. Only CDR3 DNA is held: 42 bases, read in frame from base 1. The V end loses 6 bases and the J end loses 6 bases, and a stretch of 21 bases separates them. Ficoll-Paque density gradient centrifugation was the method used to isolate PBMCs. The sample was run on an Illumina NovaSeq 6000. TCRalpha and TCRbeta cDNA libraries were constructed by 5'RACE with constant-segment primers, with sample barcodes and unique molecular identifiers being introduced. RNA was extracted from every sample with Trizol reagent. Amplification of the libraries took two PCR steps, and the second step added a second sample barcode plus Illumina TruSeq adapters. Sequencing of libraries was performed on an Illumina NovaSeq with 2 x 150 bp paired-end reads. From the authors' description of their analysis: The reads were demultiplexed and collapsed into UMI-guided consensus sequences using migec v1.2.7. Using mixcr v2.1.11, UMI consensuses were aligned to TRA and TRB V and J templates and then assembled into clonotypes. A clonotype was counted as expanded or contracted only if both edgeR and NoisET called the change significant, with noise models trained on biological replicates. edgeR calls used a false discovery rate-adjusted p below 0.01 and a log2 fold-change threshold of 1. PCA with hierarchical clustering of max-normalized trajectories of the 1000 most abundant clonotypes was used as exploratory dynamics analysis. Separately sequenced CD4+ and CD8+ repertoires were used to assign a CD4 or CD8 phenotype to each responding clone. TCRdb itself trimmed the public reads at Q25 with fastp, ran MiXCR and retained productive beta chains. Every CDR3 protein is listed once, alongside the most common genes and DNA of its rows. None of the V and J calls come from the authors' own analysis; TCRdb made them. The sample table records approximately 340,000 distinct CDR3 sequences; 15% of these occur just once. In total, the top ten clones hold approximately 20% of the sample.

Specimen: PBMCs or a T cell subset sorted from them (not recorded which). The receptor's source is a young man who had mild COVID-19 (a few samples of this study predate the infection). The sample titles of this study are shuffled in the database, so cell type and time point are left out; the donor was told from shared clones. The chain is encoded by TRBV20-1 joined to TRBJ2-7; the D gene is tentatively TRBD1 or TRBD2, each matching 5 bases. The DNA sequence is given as TGCAGTGCCCCTAGGAAAGGGGAGCGGTTCGAGCAGTACTTC. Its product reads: CSAPRKGERFEQYF.